These T cell receptor beta chains were read from a single sample in a study of control samples from healthy donors and cancer patients. Produced via immunoSEQ multiplex PCR; TCRdb's table is partial and in-frame only. The top ten hold over 20% of the sample, which has some 89,000 clones, approximately 89% seen once. The sequenced material came from blood. These receptors came from a man between 25 and 39 years old in good health. CDR3s include the opening cysteine and the closing phenylalanine or tryptophan. Each record gives: V gene, clone size, J gene, D gene, CDR3 DNA, CDR3 protein. The D gene is left open where the match is weak. The listing skips clone size in some rows; elsewhere it reads once, few, many or a size class.

>TRBV25-1|-|TRBJ1-3|-
TGTGCCAGTGCCTCTGGAAACACCATATATTTT
CASASGNTIYF
>TRBV24-1|-|TRBJ1-6|-
TGTGCCACCAGGCCCAGGAATTCACCCCTCCACTTT
CATRPRNSPLHF
>TRBV27|-|TRBJ1-1|TRBD1
TGTGCCAGCAGCCTGTGGGGACAGGGGGACACTGAAGCTTTCTTT
CASSLWGQGDTEAFF
>TRBV6-5|-|TRBJ1-2|-
TGTGCCAGTAGGGCGATAGGAGGGAGCGGCTACACCTTC
CASRAIGGSGYTF
>TRBV27|once|TRBJ2-1|-
TGTGCCAGCAGTCCGGTATCGCACAATGAGCAGTTCTTC
CASSPVSHNEQFF
>TRBV5-1|-|TRBJ2-2|TRBD1
TGCGCCAGCAGCTTGGAAGGGACAGCGAACACCGGGGAGCTGTTTTTT
CASSLEGTANTGELFF
>TRBV30|-|TRBJ1-1|-
TGTGCCTGGAATATTTTGGACCGGGAGAACACTGAAGCTTTCTTT
CAWNILDRENTEAFF
>TRBV24-1|-|TRBJ2-3|-
TGTGCCACCAGTGGCGGGTTTGGGACAGATACGCAGTATTTT
CATSGGFGTDTQYF
>TRBV9|-|TRBJ2-5|-
TGTGCCAGCAGCGATACGATAGGGGGAGCGTTGGAGACCCAGTACTTC
CASSDTIGGALETQYF
>TRBV7-9|-|TRBJ1-2|-
TGTGCCAGCAGCTTAGTTATAGATCCCTATGGCTACACCTTC
CASSLVIDPYGYTF
>TRBV2|large|TRBJ1-4|-
TGTGCCAGCCACAGGGACTATAATGAAAAACTGTTTTTT
CASHRDYNEKLFF
>TRBV6-1|-|TRBJ1-6|-
TGTGCCAGCAGTGAAGGGCAGGCTGTGGTGGAGAAATCACCCCTCCACTTT
CASSEGQAVVEKSPLHF
>TRBV24-1|-|TRBJ2-5|-
TGTGCCACCAGTGATTCGCGGACAGCGGGCGAGACCCAGTACTTC
CATSDSRTAGETQYF
>TRBV6-5|-|TRBJ1-2|-
TGTGCCAGCACGAAGGAAGGGTCAATAGGCTACACCTTC
CASTKEGSIGYTF
>TRBV20-1|-|TRBJ2-7|-
TGCAGTGCTAGTCACCTGCAGGGGGGATACGAGCAGTACTTC
CSASHLQGGYEQYF
>TRBV5-7|few|TRBJ2-5|-
TGTGCCAGCACCCAGAGTCAGGGTCAAGAGACCCAGTACTTC
CASTQSQGQETQYF
>TRBV5-1|-|TRBJ1-4|TRBD1
TGCGCCAGCAGCTCCTCAGGGGGCACAACTAATGAAAAACTGTTTTTT
CASSSSGGTTNEKLFF
>TRBV11-2|-|TRBJ1-4|-
TGTGCCAGCAGCTTCTGGGGCAGCGAAAAACTGTTTTTT
CASSFWGSEKLFF
>TRBV5-4|-|TRBJ1-2|-
TGTGCCAGCAGCTCCCCGACGGCAGGTTATTATGGCTACACCTTC
CASSSPTAGYYGYTF
>TRBV7-9|-|TRBJ2-2|-
TGTGCCAGCAGCTTATTCAGGAAGAACACCGGGGAGCTGTTTTTT
CASSLFRKNTGELFF
>TRBV4-1|-|TRBJ2-3|TRBD2
TGCGCCAGCAGCCCCCGGGCTAGCGGGGGGATTCCAGATACGCAGTATTTT
CASSPRASGGIPDTQYF
>TRBV7-2|-|TRBJ2-2|-
TGTGCCAGCAGCGCGATCGGGACGTTTGCCGGGGAGCTGTTTTTT
CASSAIGTFAGELFF
>TRBV29-1|-|TRBJ1-4|-
TGCAGCGTTGAATCCCGAGCAGATCTGTTTTTT
CSVESRADLFF
>TRBV30|-|TRBJ2-1|-
TGTGCCTGGAGTGTAAGGGGGGGGCCAGTTTCCAATGAGCAGTTCTTC
CAWSVRGGPVSNEQFF
>TRBV6-5|-|TRBJ2-5|-
TGTGCCAGCAGTTTCCCCCGTGGGGAGACCCAGTACTTC
CASSFPRGETQYF
>TRBV15|-|TRBJ1-6|-
TGTGCCACCAGCAAAGGACAGAACTATAATTCACCCCTCCACTTT
CATSKGQNYNSPLHF